One and the same sample provided the 19 T cell receptor beta chains below, sequenced in a study of shared clonotypes between healthy human individuals. Here immunoSEQ multiplex PCR was the method, and the copy in TCRdb shows in-frame clones only, minus some. The repertoire holds hundreds of thousands of clones, with approximately 96% as singletons. Positively selected for CCR7, the CD45RO-negative cells used as naive CD8 cells excluded terminally differentiated effector memory CD45RA+ cells. Input material: naive CD8+ T cells sorted from blood. The receptors originated from a woman younger than 45 in good health.

V gene TRBV19 combines with J gene TRBJ1-5; TRBD1 is a possible D gene (6 bases). Trimming took off 1 base at V and 6 bases at J, with 13 bases between the two ends. Germline CDR1 and CDR2: LNHDA and SQIVND (reference sequence). The CDR3 runs to 15 residues. Here the CDR3 DNA reads TGTGCCAGTAGTATAGTACCCGGACAGTTTCAGCCCCAGCATTTT. Protein sequence: CASSIVPGQFQPQHF. Together with reference TRBV19 and TRBJ1-5, the CDR3 gives the full variable domain: DGGITQSPKYLFRKEGQNVTLSCEQNLNHDAMYWYRQDPGQGLRLIYYSQIVNDFQKGDIAEGYSVSREKKESFPLTVTSAQKNPTAFYLCASSIVPGQFQPQHFGDGTRLSIL.

CDR3 residues: CASSPRYRDSKETQYF. For the CDR3, the DNA is TGTGCCAGCAGCCCGCGGTACCGGGACAGTAAAGAGACCCAGTACTTC. V is TRBV7-2 and J is TRBJ2-5; 7 bases line up with TRBD1. V lost 5 bases to trimming and J lost 3 bases; unmatched junction nucleotides: 12. Germline V lookup: CDR1 SGHTA, CDR2 FQGNSA. The length of the CDR3 is 16 residues. Full variable domain (missing parts from reference TRBV7-2 and TRBJ2-5): GAGVSQSPSNKVTEKGKDVELRCDPISGHTALYWYRQSLGQGLEFLIYFQGNSAPDKSGLPSDRFSAERTGGSVSTLTIQRTQQEDSAVYLCASSPRYRDSKETQYFGPGTRLLVL.

The chain employs TRBV18 and TRBJ2-1; 10 bases are shared with TRBD2. The ends lost 3 bases at V and 4 bases at J; junction bases unmatched: 3. There are 15 residues in the CDR3. Germline V gene data show CDR1 as KGHSH and CDR2 as LQKENI. The DNA of the CDR3 is TGTGCCAGCTCACCCCCGGGACTAGCGTACAATGAGCAGTTCTTC. This gives the protein CASSPPGLAYNEQFF.

This rearrangement joins TRBV28 to TRBJ2-3; a weak D match, TRBD1 (6 bases). Germline V lookup: CDR1 MDHEN, CDR2 SYDVKM. Trimming took off 1 base at V and 2 bases at J, with 7 bases between the two ends. The CDR3 extends over 14 amino acids. CDR3 in DNA: TGTGCCAGCAGTTTATCAGGGGACACAGATACGCAGTATTTT. It yields the protein CASSLSGDTDTQYF.

The gene calls are TRBV7-2 and TRBJ1-3; D call uncertain. The V end lost 6 bases, the J end lost 0 bases, and 12 bases lay between the germline ends. Germline V lookup: CDR1 SGHTA, CDR2 FQGNSA. The CDR3 has 15 residues. The CDR3: CASSLGYSSGNTIYF. For the CDR3, the DNA is TGTGCCAGCAGTTTGGGATACAGCTCTGGAAACACCATATATTTT.

This clone has a handful of counts. The rearrangement links TRBV6-1 to TRBJ1-2, with D maybe TRBD1 (5 bases). Germline V gene sequence: CDR1 MNHNS, CDR2 SASEGT. The CDR3 sequence is 13 residues long. V was clipped by 8 bases and J by 8 bases, with 18 bases between them. The CDR3: CASQARGLHGYTF. CDR3 coding DNA: TGTGCCAGCCAGGCCCGGGGCTTACACGGCTACACCTTC.

The rearrangement uses TRBV28 and TRBJ2-4; unclear D gene. The germline gives CDR1 MDHEN, CDR2 SYDVKM. V lost 5 bases to trimming and J lost 4 bases, with 9 bases between them. This CDR3 has 13 amino acids. The CDR3 nucleotides are TGTGCCAGCAGTCTGAACCGTAAAAACATTCAGTACTTC. Translating it yields CASSLNRKNIQYF.

This chain uses TRBV5-4 with TRBJ2-7; TRBD1 matches 9 bases. V lost 4 bases to trimming and J lost 3 bases; unmatched junction nucleotides: 2. Germline V gene lookup returns CDR1 SGHNT and CDR2 YYREEE (reference sequence). The CDR3 is made up of 13 amino acids. The CDR3 spells CASSMTGGYEQYF. In DNA form, the CDR3 reads TGTGCCAGCAGCATGACAGGGGGCTACGAGCAGTACTTC.

The chain joins TRBV4-1 to TRBJ2-7, with 13 bases matching TRBD2. CDR1 is MGHRA and CDR2 is YSYEKL in the germline V gene. V trimming: 4 bases; J trimming: 6 bases; junction bases outside the gene matches: 6. CDR3 length: 15 residues. The CDR3 loop reads CASSLLLAGGGEQYF. The DNA of the CDR3 is TGCGCCAGCAGCCTCTTACTAGCGGGAGGGGGCGAGCAGTACTTC.

The V call is TRBV27, the J call TRBJ2-5; TRBD2 matches at 12 bases. Per germline, CDR1 MNHEY and CDR2 SMNVEV (reference sequence). J lost 5 bases, V lost 2 bases, and 9 bases had no gene match. The CDR3 is 17 amino acids. The CDR3 sequence is CASSLGSSGRGWETQYF. In DNA, the CDR3 is TGTGCCAGCAGTTTAGGGTCTAGCGGGAGGGGATGGGAGACCCAGTACTTC.

The gene calls are TRBV19 and TRBJ2-2, with 9 bases fitting TRBD1. CDR1 and CDR2 (germline): LNHDA, SQIVND (reference sequence). The CDR3 runs 13 residues. The V gene end was trimmed by 5 bases and the J gene end by 5 bases; junction bases not matched to a gene: 0. The CDR3 loop is CASSGTGTGELFF. The CDR3 DNA follows: TGTGCCAGTAGTGGGACAGGGACCGGGGAGCTGTTTTTT.

This rearrangement joins TRBV5-1 to TRBJ2-1; D unresolved. CDR3 size: 14 residues. The germline CDR1 and CDR2 sequences are SGHRS and YFSETQ. The V end was cut by 0 bases, the J end by 2 bases, with 6 bases between. CDR3 region: CASSLDPAYNEQFF. In DNA form, the CDR3 reads TGCGCCAGCAGCTTGGATCCAGCCTACAATGAGCAGTTCTTC.

The chain's CDR3 is CASSSQWEGKSNYGYTF. For the CDR3, the DNA is TGTGCCAGCAGTTCCCAATGGGAGGGGAAATCTAACTATGGCTACACCTTC. The chain recombines TRBV28 with TRBJ1-2; possibly TRBD1 for D (5 bases). V was pared by 4 bases and J by 0 bases, with 18 bases between. Germline V gives CDR1 MDHEN, CDR2 SYDVKM. This CDR3 is built from 17 residues.

This clone has only one observation. The V call is TRBV28, the J call TRBJ2-7; a possible D gene is TRBD2 (6 bases). The CDR3 runs 13 residues. In germline, CDR1 is MDHEN, CDR2 SYDVKM. Between the trimmed V and J ends, which lost 7 bases and 3 bases, there was a span of 13 bases. In DNA, the CDR3 is TGTGCCAGCAACCCGAGGAGGGTCTACGAGCAGTACTTC. It specifies CASNPRRVYEQYF.

The J gene is TRBJ2-7, the V gene TRBV25-1, with a weak D call TRBD2 (5 bases). Per the germline V gene, CDR1 is MGHDK and CDR2 is SYGVNS. V was trimmed by 8 bases and J by 6 bases, leaving 11 bases between them. This CDR3 is 11 amino acids long. The CDR3 loop is CASGRGTEQYF. The CDR3 DNA sequence: TGTGCCAGCGGCCGGGGAACCGAGCAGTACTTC.

V usage is TRBV7-8 and J usage is TRBJ2-2, with 7 positions matching TRBD2. Germline CDR1 SGHVS, CDR2 FQNEAQ. V shed 1 base and J 1 base; nucleotides not matched to a gene: 12. This CDR3 spans 19 amino acids. This chain's CDR3 is CASSLVVAGVRENTGELFF. CDR3 DNA sequence: TGTGCCAGCAGCTTAGTGGTCGCGGGAGTAAGGGAGAACACCGGGGAGCTGTTTTTT. Filled out from reference TRBV7-8 and TRBJ2-2, the complete variable domain reads GAGVSQSPRYKVAKRGQDVALRCDPISGHVSLFWYQQALGQGPEFLTYFQNEAQLDKSGLPSDRFFAERPEGSVSTLKIQRTQQEDSAVYLCASSLVVAGVRENTGELFFGEGSRLTVL.

This chain uses TRBV2 with TRBJ2-7; 10 bases are a match to TRBD1. From germline, CDR1 is SNHLY and CDR2 FYNNEI. The V segment lost 6 bases and the J segment 5 bases; nucleotides outside the gene matches: 10. The CDR3 is 15 amino acids. Here the CDR3 reads CASRMVRDRGHEQYF. Here the CDR3 DNA reads TGTGCCAGCAGGATGGTCCGGGACAGGGGCCACGAGCAGTACTTC.

This chain connects TRBV29-1 to TRBJ1-2; 8 bases match TRBD1. The CDR3 consists of 13 residues. With V trimmed by 6 bases and J by 7 bases, 10 bases remained unmatched. Per the germline V gene, CDR1 is SQVTM and CDR2 is ANQGSEA. CDR3 loop: CSVDGTGSFGYTF. CDR3 DNA: TGCAGCGTCGACGGGACAGGAAGCTTTGGCTACACCTTC.

The chain has TRBV7-9 and TRBJ2-5; D is ambiguous. V gave up 6 bases and J gave up 0 bases, with 8 bases separating them. This CDR3 region has 13 residues. Per germline, CDR1 SEHNR and CDR2 FQNEAQ (reference sequence). The chain's CDR3 is CASRPKYQETQYF. The CDR3, as DNA: TGTGCCAGCAGACCCAAGTACCAAGAGACCCAGTACTTC.